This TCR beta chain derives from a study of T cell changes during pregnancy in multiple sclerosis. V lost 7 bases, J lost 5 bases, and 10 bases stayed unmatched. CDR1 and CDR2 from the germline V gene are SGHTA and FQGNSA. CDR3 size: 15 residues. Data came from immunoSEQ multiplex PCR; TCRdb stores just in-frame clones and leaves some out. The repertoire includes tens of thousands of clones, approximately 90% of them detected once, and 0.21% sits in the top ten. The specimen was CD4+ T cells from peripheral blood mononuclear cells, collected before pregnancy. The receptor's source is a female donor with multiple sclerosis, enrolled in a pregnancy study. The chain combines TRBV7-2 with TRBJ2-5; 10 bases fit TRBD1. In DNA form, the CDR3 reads TGTGCCAGCACCCTTGACAGGGGGCGATCGGAGACCCAGTACTTC. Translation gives CASTLDRGRSETQYF.